This T cell receptor beta chain was identified during a study of HIV-infected children after antiretroviral therapy interruption. The wider study: Recorded EBV and CMV exposure existed for most children. Whole-study findings and limits: After treatment interruption started, naive CD4+ CDR3 overlap across time points dropped.

RNA-based 3' RACE libraries used unique molecular identifiers. MiXCR, run by TCRdb on the 3' RACE reads, gives a single entry per CDR3 protein. The repertoire holds about 89,000 distinct CDR3 sequences, with around 6.9% as singletons. Regarding treatment: PENTA 11 planned treatment interruption arm or continuous ART arm. Naive CD4+ CD45RA+ CD45RO- T cells were sorted from thawed PBMCs. Germline V gene sequence: CDR1 ENHRY, CDR2 SYGVKD. The ends lost 5 bases at V and 11 bases at J; junction bases unmatched: 10. The CDR3 is 13 residues long. About this clonotype: Its antigen is not identified.

The specimen was CD45RA+ CD4+ T cells from PBMCs, pooled from several time points, collected from a donor given antiretroviral therapy, either interrupted or continuous. Stated subset: naive CD4+ CD45RA+ CD45RO- T cells. The V and J genes are TRBV10-3 and TRBJ1-1; TRBD1 matches 8 bases. This clonotype was obtained from a pool of human donors with HIV. As DNA, the CDR3 is TGTGCCATCAGTCAAGGACAGGGCCAAGAGGCTTTCTTT. It translates to CAISQGQGQEAFF.